This T cell receptor (beta chain) was retrieved from a study of sequential checkpoint blockade in melanoma. The CDR3 runs to 13 residues. Looked up from germline, CDR1 is MNHNS and CDR2 is SASEGT. This clone occurred a few times. Germline is not matched at one junction end, which may reflect a read error. Treatment denoted: randomized to nivolumab then ipilimumab (arm A) or the reverse (arm B). Assay: immunoSEQ multiplex PCR; the TCRdb copy retains only in-frame clones and omits some. The sample lists more than 9,500 clones, about a quarter occurring once. The chain has TRBV6-1 and TRBJ2-7; perhaps TRBD1 as D (6 bases). The receptor was derived from a human donor with melanoma. The specimen was tumor tissue (inferred from file names), collected from a patient given nivolumab and ipilimumab in sequence. CDR3 region: CAISEGGRGEQYF. In DNA, the CDR3 is TGTGCCATCAGTGAAGGGGGACGGGGCGAGCAGTACTTC.